This TCR beta chain was observed in a study of beta chain features in type 1 diabetes. Study information: Patients did not differ from healthy donors in age, gender or cell yield. General study results and limits: Compared to healthy donors, patients appeared to have naive, central memory and Treg TCRB repertoires that were more alike.

As to this clone: Antigen unknown.

The study reverse transcribed the entire isolated RNA, so it sequenced expressed TCRB transcripts. Repertoires were generated with immunoSEQ multiplex PCR, while TCRdb's copy carries only in-frame clones and drops some. The sample has some 900,000 clones; roughly 15% are singletons. Trimming took 4 bases from V and 0 from J, leaving 19 bases between them. Germline CDR1 is SGHDT and CDR2 is YYEEEE. The CDR3 runs to 17 residues. Sequencing used naive CD4+ T cells from blood. This chain uses TRBV5-6 with TRBJ1-1, with D hard to call. The clonotype comes from a woman between 18 and 30 years old in good health. For the CDR3, the DNA is TGTGCCAGCAGCCCAGGTGGGAGGGAGGGCATGAACACTGAAGCTTTCTTT. Its protein product is CASSPGGREGMNTEAFF.